The rows below give T cell receptor beta chains drawn from one sample of a study of cytomegalovirus exposure and HLA in healthy donors. TCRdb keeps only in-frame clones here, not all; method: immunoSEQ multiplex PCR. The table includes about 100,000 clones, around 73% detected once. Input material: PBMCs. The source is a man aged 25 to 40 in good health and CMV-seronegative. The CDR3 runs from the conserved cysteine through the conserved F or W.

j_call | v_call | cdr3_aa
TRBJ2-1 | TRBV7-3 | CASSPGGGGSYNEQFF
TRBJ2-1 | TRBV19 | CASSKTSGSYNEQFF
- | TRBV6-5 | CASRFKRDSYEQYF
TRBJ2-3 | TRBV5-1 | CASSLMDRDTQYF
TRBJ2-7 | TRBV29-1 | CSVREVAYEQYF
TRBJ2-7 | TRBV6-5 | CASRKGVGEQYF
TRBJ2-5 | TRBV5-1 | CASSDSGSKETQYF
TRBJ1-1 | TRBV7-8 | CASSHRDRGSNTEAFF
TRBJ2-5 | TRBV28 | CASSLGAVETQYF
TRBJ2-5 | TRBV9 | CASSVDYGETQYF
TRBJ1-1 | TRBV5-1 | CASSVDGNTEAFF
TRBJ2-7 | TRBV29-1 | CSVDGLGSSYEQYF
TRBJ1-6 | TRBV10-3 | CAIRTGEEGSPLHF
TRBJ2-7 | TRBV28 | CASSTPQRGGIHEQYF
TRBJ2-2 | TRBV7-9 | CASSLADWGQMNTGELFF
TRBJ1-1 | TRBV7-3 | CASSLSPLRGVVGQTNTEAFF
TRBJ1-4 | TRBV10-3 | CAISEFGDEKLFF
TRBJ2-3 | TRBV2 | CASSEAGQGTDTQYF
TRBJ2-7 | TRBV27 | CASRRTSGYEQYF
TRBJ1-6 | TRBV27 | CASSSTGSSYNSPLHF
TRBJ1-2 | TRBV7-2 | CASSFQGQAREGYTF
TRBJ2-5 | TRBV30 | CAWGGTYQETQYF
TRBJ1-1 | TRBV5-1 | CASSFSGAPNTEAFF
TRBJ1-5 | TRBV19 | CASSIRQGAVQPQHF
TRBJ1-2 | TRBV30 | CAWDQANYGYTF
TRBJ2-5 | TRBV4-1 | CASSPSAGAGWEQYF
TRBJ1-5 | TRBV7-6 | CASSLGAWGGENQPQHF
TRBJ1-2 | TRBV19 | CASSMIGQGDIYGYTF
TRBJ2-3 | TRBV5-1 | CASSFGGGGRVDTQYF
TRBJ2-7 | TRBV13 | CASSFGQGTDEQYF
TRBJ2-5 | TRBV5-4 | CASRSGSSGGSQETQYF
TRBJ1-4 | TRBV2 | CASSEVTGWKEKLFF
TRBJ2-5 | TRBV7-3 | CASSPTSGTEETQYF
TRBJ2-1 | TRBV7-6 | CASSKIAGDNEQFF
TRBJ1-6 | TRBV27 | CASSLSAGDNSPLHF
TRBJ1-2 | TRBV18 | CASSPAGGDGYTF
TRBJ1-5 | TRBV28 | CASRLSYRTLPRGNQPQHF
TRBJ1-2 | TRBV29-1 | CSVVTGTVYGYTF
TRBJ1-4 | TRBV15 | CATRGNTNEKLFF
TRBJ2-5 | TRBV19 | CASSTPSTSGRYEETQYF
TRBJ2-1 | TRBV9 | CASSVTGTGYNEQFF
TRBJ1-2 | TRBV5-4 | CASSFSTGGRGYTF
TRBJ2-7 | TRBV6-5 | CASTPSGAYEQYF
TRBJ2-1 | TRBV18 | CASSPPAGGPDNEQFF
TRBJ1-3 | TRBV29-1 | CSATTKTETGSGNTIYF
TRBJ1-4 | TRBV5-1 | CASSLADGGREKLFF
TRBJ2-3 | TRBV29-1 | CSVVRDTDTQYF
TRBJ1-1 | TRBV30 | CAWTRVIRDTEAFF
TRBJ1-5 | TRBV28 | CASRPTNQPQHF
TRBJ2-5 | TRBV7-3 | CASSPAGVWQETQYF
TRBJ2-1 | TRBV11-3 | CASSLSSIYNEQFF